This T cell receptor beta chain was obtained from a study of response to subunit inactivated influenza vaccine (dated by TCRdb to 2016 to 2018). Concerning the study at large: To follow how T cells responded to a trivalent subunit inactivated influenza vaccine, the researchers relied on deep quantitative profiling of the T cell receptor repertoire.

A word on this clonotype: The antigen it recognizes is unknown. Per-base quality was not reported, and no clone a single base away is much larger than it.

On the study overall, not on this receptor specifically: The authors suggested that each seasonal influenza vaccination may recruit only a limited number of new T cells.

Library preparation used RT-PCR. The instrument was an Illumina HiSeq 2500. TCRdb cleaned the public reads at Q25 with fastp, built clones with MiXCR and kept in-frame beta chains. Rows matching on CDR3 protein sequence are summarized as one entry with the most common DNA and genes. In this sample the table shows roughly 790,000 distinct CDR3 sequences, roughly 20% of which occur a single time. The ten most abundant clones make up 9.5% to 13% of the sample. There are 17 amino acids in the CDR3, from cysteine to phenylalanine inclusive. Just the 51-base CDR3 DNA is kept, in frame starting at base 1. The V end gives up 5 bases and the J end 7 bases, leaving 13 bases in the junction not matched to a gene.

This sequence uses TRBV12-3 or TRBV12-4 and TRBJ2-1, with 11 bases matching TRBD2. This specimen consisted of PBMCs from blood, obtained 5 days after vaccination. The sequence was obtained from a man aged 50 or older who received an inactivated influenza vaccine. Donor details come from another sample of the same person, matched by shared clones. The CDR3 protein: CASSDGTSGFFGNEQFF. The DNA sequence is as follows: TGTGCCAGCAGTGACGGGACTAGCGGCTTTTTTGGAAATGAGCAGTTCTTC.